The 7 T cell receptor beta chains below were found in one sample sequenced in a study of T cell clusters in autoimmune cytopenias. Some 40,000 genome equivalents of blood DNA were amplified for TRB. TRB rearrangements were amplified by touch-down multiplex PCR with mixed TRB-A/B primers. TCRdb reprocessed the multiplex PCR reads and reports one entry per CDR3 protein, with no DNA. Listed are around 10,000 distinct CDR3 sequences; around 4.2% falls within the top ten. The specimen was peripheral blood. These TCRs come from a human donor with an autoimmune cytopenia or autoimmune hepatitis (not recorded which).

Measured by frequency, this clonotype is medium-sized (0.01 to 0.1%). The genes are TRBV27 and TRBJ2-3; TCRdb's assignment of TRBD1 cannot be checked, as there is no DNA. The CDR3 has 13 residues. Germline V gene data show CDR1 as MNHEY and CDR2 as SMNVEV (reference sequence). The CDR3 loop reads CASSLIQADTQYF.

The chain combines TRBV19 with TRBJ2-3; TCRdb designates TRBD1, a call that cannot be tested without DNA. Per the germline V gene, CDR1 is LNHDA and CDR2 is SQIVND (reference sequence). The CDR3 has 15 amino acids. This CDR3 is CASSEYVSRADTQYF.

This chain connects TRBV5-6 to TRBJ2-5; the D call of TRBD2 rests on TCRdb alone, since no DNA is present to check it. Per germline, CDR1 SGHDT and CDR2 YYEEEE. CDR3 length: 16 amino acids. This chain's CDR3 is CASSLLGQGVSETQYF.

The chain's CDR3 is CASSFAASENNEQFF. V is TRBV5-4 and J is TRBJ2-1; TCRdb lists TRBD2, though no DNA is available to test this call. The CDR3 length is 15 residues. Germline V gene data show CDR1 as SGHNT and CDR2 as YYREEE (reference sequence).

This chain connects TRBV6-2 or TRBV6-3 to TRBJ2-3; the D gene TCRdb calls, TRBD1, cannot be checked with no DNA. CDR1 MNHEY and CDR2 SVGEGT come from the germline V gene. The CDR3 is 13 residues long. The CDR3 region is CAIGALLGDTQYF.

Frequency places this clonotype as medium-sized. The V call is TRBV19, the J call TRBJ2-3; no DNA is available, so the TRBD1 call from TCRdb remains unchecked. CDR1 is LNHDA, CDR2 SQIVND, per germline (reference sequence). The CDR3 spans 15 residues. The CDR3 reads CASSIGGGSKDTQYF.

This clonotype is medium-sized by frequency. This chain joins TRBV19 and TRBJ2-6; TCRdb names TRBD1, which stays unverified in the absence of DNA. In germline, CDR1 is LNHDA, CDR2 SQIVND (reference sequence). The CDR3 length is 17 residues. CDR3 sequence: CASLPGTGRSGANVLTF.